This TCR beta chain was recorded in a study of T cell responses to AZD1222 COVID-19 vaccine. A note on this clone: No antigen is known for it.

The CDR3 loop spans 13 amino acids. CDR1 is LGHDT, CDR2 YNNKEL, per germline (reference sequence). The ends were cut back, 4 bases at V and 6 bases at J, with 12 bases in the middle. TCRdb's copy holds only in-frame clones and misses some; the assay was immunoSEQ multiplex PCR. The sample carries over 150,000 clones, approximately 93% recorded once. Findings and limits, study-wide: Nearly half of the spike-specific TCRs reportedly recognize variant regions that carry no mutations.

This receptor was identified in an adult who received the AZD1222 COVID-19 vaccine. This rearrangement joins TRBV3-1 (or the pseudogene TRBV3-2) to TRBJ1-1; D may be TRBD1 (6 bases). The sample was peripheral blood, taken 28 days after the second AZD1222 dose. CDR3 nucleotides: TGTGCCAGCAGCCGAGGACAGCTGGCTGAAGCTTTCTTT. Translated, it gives CASSRGQLAEAFF.